Following are 29 T cell receptor beta chains from one sample sequenced in a study of beta chain features in type 1 diabetes. Study results and caveats: Shorter TCRB CDR3s, moderately but significantly so, marked every one of the four CD4+ subsets in Type 1 diabetes patients.

Their antigen targets remain unknown. Sequenced material consisted of expressed TCRB transcripts (all of the isolated RNA was reverse transcribed). TCRdb's copy holds only in-frame clones and misses some; the assay was immunoSEQ multiplex PCR. The sample lists 250,000 or so clones; roughly 22% were seen once. Material for sequencing was naive CD4+ T cells from blood. These receptors were taken from a woman between 40 and 50 years old with type 1 diabetes.

The V gene is TRBV4-1, the J gene TRBJ1-5, with 9 bases identical to TRBD1. The V segment lost 1 base and the J segment 0 bases; nucleotides outside the gene matches: 1. The V gene's germline CDR1 is MGHRA and CDR2 YSYEKL. There are 16 residues in the CDR3. CDR3 DNA sequence: TGCGCCAGCAGCCAAGGACAGGGGGTTAGCAATCAGCCCCAGCATTTT. As protein: CASSQGQGVSNQPQHF.

The rearrangement joins TRBV25-1 to TRBJ1-1; D is perhaps TRBD1 (5 bases). This CDR3 spans 14 amino acids. Trimming removed 4 bases from V and 7 bases from J, with 16 bases in between. Per germline, CDR1 MGHDK and CDR2 SYGVNS. The CDR3 DNA sequence: TGTGCCAGCAGTGGGGGCCCCAGATCGGGTGAAGCTTTCTTT. It is translated as CASSGGPRSGEAFF.

The chain carries TRBV7-7 and TRBJ2-1; no firm D call. Trimming pared 6 bases from V and 6 bases from J, leaving 9 bases between. Germline V CDR1 and CDR2: SSHAT, FNYEAQ (reference sequence). The CDR3 consists of 12 residues. This CDR3 is CASSNDFNEQFF. The CDR3, as DNA: TGTGCCAGCAGTAATGACTTCAATGAGCAGTTCTTC.

The chain uses TRBV9 and TRBJ2-7; 7 bases align to TRBD2. The V segment lost 0 bases and the J segment 7 bases; nucleotides outside the gene matches: 10. The germline V gene encodes CDR1 SGDLS and CDR2 YYNGEE. CDR3 length: 15 residues. DNA of the CDR3: TGTGCCAGCAGCGTAGTTGGCGGGGGATCGGGGGAGCAGTACTTC. It translates to CASSVVGGGSGEQYF.

The chain uses TRBV14 and TRBJ2-1, with 13 bases that match TRBD2. The CDR3 length is 16 residues. In germline, CDR1 is SGHDN, CDR2 FVKESK. The J segment lost 6 bases and the V segment lost 4 bases, leaving 6 bases of the junction unmatched. This CDR3 is CASSLTSGRALNEQFF. The CDR3, as DNA: TGTGCCAGCAGCCTTACTAGCGGGAGGGCCCTCAATGAGCAGTTCTTC.

This clone has just one count. The chain carries TRBV7-9 and TRBJ1-5; D is possibly TRBD1 (6 bases). Germline values: CDR1 SEHNR, CDR2 FQNEAQ (reference sequence). V was trimmed by 4 bases and J by 6 bases, leaving 16 bases between them. CDR3 length: 15 amino acids. The CDR3 DNA reads as TGTGCCAGCAGCTCCGACTCAGGGGATACTCAGCCCCAGCATTTT. It specifies CASSSDSGDTQPQHF.

This clone came up a few times. This chain connects TRBV7-2 to TRBJ2-3; a possible D gene is TRBD2 (7 bases). The CDR3 is made up of 16 amino acids. V lost 5 bases, J lost 0 bases, and 15 bases lay in between. Germline V lookup: CDR1 SGHTA, CDR2 FQGNSA. CDR3 coding DNA: TGTGCCAGCAGCCCTTTTGGGGGGGCAAGCACAGATACGCAGTATTTT. Its translation: CASSPFGGASTDTQYF.

J is TRBJ1-3 and V is TRBV28; no firm D call. Germline V gives CDR1 MDHEN, CDR2 SYDVKM. This CDR3 region has 15 residues. V was shortened by 8 bases and J by 1 base, with 15 bases between the two germline ends. The CDR3 here is CASGWEAKSGNTIYF. The CDR3 nucleotides read TGTGCCAGCGGTTGGGAGGCGAAGTCTGGAAACACCATATATTTT.

The chain recombines TRBV4-1 with TRBJ2-3; perhaps TRBD2 as D (6 bases). The CDR3 runs 16 residues. V was pared by 0 bases and J by 5 bases, with 15 bases between. CDR1 is MGHRA and CDR2 is YSYEKL in the germline V gene. The CDR3 DNA is TGCGCCAGCAGCCAAGACGCGGGACTGCGAATAGATACGCAGTATTTT. Its translation: CASSQDAGLRIDTQYF.

The genes are TRBV2 and TRBJ1-1; D remains ambiguous. CDR1 is SNHLY, CDR2 FYNNEI, per germline. The CDR3 sequence is 15 residues long. The V end was cut by 6 bases, the J end by 1 base, with 15 bases between. CDR3 in amino acids: CASSLGGLPNTEAFF. The CDR3 DNA sequence: TGTGCCAGCAGCCTTGGAGGGCTCCCGAACACTGAAGCTTTCTTT.

This chain connects TRBV5-6 to TRBJ1-2; 7 bases match TRBD1. There are 15 residues in the CDR3. Germline CDR1 reads SGHDT; CDR2 reads YYEEEE. The junction had 10 bases not matched to a gene; V was cut back by 4 bases and J by 4 bases. CDR3 amino acids: CASSAPRGAGYGYTF. The CDR3, as DNA: TGTGCCAGCAGCGCTCCCAGGGGGGCGGGCTATGGCTACACCTTC.

This clone was seen a few times. The chain is built from TRBV30 and TRBJ1-2, with D hard to call. Per germline, CDR1 GTSNPN and CDR2 SVGIG (reference sequence). CDR3 size: 13 residues. The V end was cut by 3 bases, the J end by 2 bases, with 10 bases between. The CDR3 protein is CAWSAYSNYGYTF. The DNA of the CDR3 is TGTGCCTGGAGCGCGTACAGCAACTATGGCTACACCTTC.

A few counts support this clone. The chain combines TRBV30 with TRBJ2-2; D might be TRBD2 (5 bases). V gave up 0 bases and J gave up 2 bases, with 10 bases separating them. The germline V gene encodes CDR1 GTSNPN and CDR2 SVGIG (reference sequence). The CDR3 sequence is 15 residues long. CDR3 nucleotides: TGTGCCTGGAGTGTGCGGGCCATTAACACCGGGGAGCTGTTTTTT. This codes for CAWSVRAINTGELFF. Looking up the rest from reference TRBV30 and TRBJ2-2 gives the full variable domain: SQTIHQWPATLVQPVGSPLSLECTVEGTSNPNLYWYRQAAGRGLQLLFYSVGIGQISSEVPQNLSASRPQDRQFILSSKKLLLSDSGFYLCAWSVRAINTGELFFGEGSRLTVL.

This clone was seen more than once but under ten times. The V call is TRBV7-9, the J call TRBJ2-3, with 11 bases that match TRBD2. This CDR3 region has 15 residues. CDR1 and CDR2 (germline): SEHNR, FQNEAQ (reference sequence). The V and J ends lost 7 bases and 5 bases, in that order; junction bases with no gene match: 8. CDR3 bases: TGTGCCAGCACCCGACTAGCGGGACCTCTAGATACGCAGTATTTT. It yields the protein CASTRLAGPLDTQYF.

This clone was counted a few times. The chain carries TRBV7-2 and TRBJ2-5; D is ambiguous. Germline values: CDR1 SGHTA, CDR2 FQGNSA. Trimming took off 2 bases at V and 5 bases at J, with 15 bases between the two ends. CDR3 length: 15 residues. The CDR3 sequence is CASSLNHLAGETQYF. The DNA for the CDR3 is TGTGCCAGCAGCTTAAACCACCTGGCCGGGGAGACCCAGTACTTC.

The chain combines TRBV4-3 with TRBJ1-2; D perhaps matches TRBD1 (5 bases). Trimming took off 4 bases at V and 4 bases at J, with 19 bases between the two ends. CDR1 is LGHNA, CDR2 YSLEER, per germline. The CDR3 is made up of 16 amino acids. The CDR3 DNA sequence: TGCGCCAGCAGCCCCGCGCCGGGGGAAGGGGCCTATGGCTACACCTTC. Residues: CASSPAPGEGAYGYTF.

The table lists this clone with a few counts. The chain has TRBV4-3 and TRBJ2-2; TRBD1 aligns across 7 bases. Looked up from germline, CDR1 is LGHNA and CDR2 is YSLEER. Losses at the gene ends were 2 bases for V and 3 bases for J; bases not matched to a gene: 6. The CDR3 spans 16 residues. This chain's CDR3 is CASSQLQGLDTGELFF. In DNA form, the CDR3 reads TGCGCCAGCAGCCAATTACAGGGGTTAGACACCGGGGAGCTGTTTTTT.

This chain links TRBV9 with TRBJ1-2; D is ambiguous. CDR1 and CDR2 (germline): SGDLS, YYNGEE. The CDR3 is 13 residues long. The V and J ends lost 0 bases and 3 bases respectively, with 6 bases between them. The CDR3 loop reads CASSVVPYYGYTF. Written as DNA, the CDR3 is TGTGCCAGCAGCGTAGTCCCTTACTATGGCTACACCTTC.

V and J are TRBV7-2 and TRBJ1-1, with 8 bases fitting TRBD1. In germline, CDR1 is SGHTA, CDR2 FQGNSA. This CDR3 comprises 13 residues. Trimming took 4 bases from V and 5 from J; bases not matched to a gene: 3. CDR3 sequence (DNA): TGTGCCAGCAGCTCGGACAGGGCTACTGAAGCTTTCTTT. Translated: CASSSDRATEAFF. The variable domain in full, completed from reference TRBV7-2 and TRBJ1-1, reads GAGVSQSPSNKVTEKGKDVELRCDPISGHTALYWYRQSLGQGLEFLIYFQGNSAPDKSGLPSDRFSAERTGGSVSTLTIQRTQQEDSAVYLCASSSDRATEAFFGQGTRLTVV.

The CDR3 protein is CASSPWAGRGAGNQPQHF. In DNA form, the CDR3 reads TGTGCCAGCAGTCCCTGGGCAGGGCGGGGGGCCGGCAATCAGCCCCAGCATTTT. V gene TRBV27 combines with J gene TRBJ1-5, with D possibly matching TRBD1 (6 bases). Germline V gene data show CDR1 as MNHEY and CDR2 as SMNVEV (reference sequence). The ends were cut back, 5 bases at V and 2 bases at J, with 22 bases in the middle. The CDR3 loop spans 18 amino acids.

This clone has just a few counts. V and J are TRBV6-5 and TRBJ2-7; tentative D call: TRBD1 (6 bases). The germline V gene has CDR1 MNHEY and CDR2 SVGAGI. This CDR3 is built from 12 residues. The V end lost 5 bases, the J end lost 7 bases, and 12 bases lay between the germline ends. This chain's CDR3 is CASSLDRGEQYF. The CDR3 DNA sequence: TGTGCCAGCAGTCTGGACAGAGGGGAGCAGTACTTC.

This clone appeared a few times. The chain employs TRBV29-1 and TRBJ2-7, with 10 bases aligning to TRBD2. Germline V gene sequence: CDR1 SQVTM, CDR2 ANQGSEA. The V gene end was trimmed by 4 bases and the J gene end by 2 bases; junction bases not matched to a gene: 8. The CDR3 spans 15 residues. The CDR3 protein is CSVGGTSGAAYEQYF. Written as DNA, the CDR3 is TGCAGCGTTGGCGGCACTAGCGGGGCCGCCTACGAGCAGTACTTC.

The chain couples TRBV9 to TRBJ2-7; TRBD1 matches at 10 bases. From germline, CDR1 is SGDLS and CDR2 YYNGEE. This CDR3 has 15 amino acids. V lost 4 bases and J lost 6; bases outside the gene matches: 10. Here the CDR3 reads CASSPRTGTGVEQYF. CDR3 bases: TGTGCCAGCAGCCCCCGAACCGGGACAGGGGTCGAGCAGTACTTC.

The CDR3 reads CSVEGTSGSLGYNEQFF. The CDR3 DNA is TGCAGCGTTGAAGGGACTAGCGGGAGTCTGGGATACAATGAGCAGTTCTTC. The chain has TRBV29-1 and TRBJ2-1; TRBD2 agrees at 13 bases. Germline values: CDR1 SQVTM, CDR2 ANQGSEA. The CDR3 covers 17 residues. Losses at the gene ends were 1 base for V and 4 bases for J; bases not matched to a gene: 7.

This clone was counted a few times. CDR3 coding DNA: TGTGCCAGTGGTGGTAGCGGGGGCGGCTACGAGCAGTACTTC. This gives the protein CASGGSGGGYEQYF. The chain combines TRBV19 with TRBJ2-7; TRBD2 aligns across 9 bases. This CDR3 is 14 amino acids long. The germline V gene encodes CDR1 LNHDA and CDR2 SQIVND (reference sequence). The V and J ends lost 8 bases and 3 bases, in that order; junction bases with no gene match: 8.

The sample holds a few counts of this clone. The genes are TRBV4-3 and TRBJ1-3; TRBD1 might be the D (5 bases). There are 15 residues in the CDR3. Per the germline V gene, CDR1 is LGHNA and CDR2 is YSLEER. Trimming pared 0 bases from V and 2 bases from J, leaving 8 bases between. CDR3 sequence reads: CASSQDRGAGNTIYF. The CDR3 bases are TGCGCCAGCAGCCAAGATCGGGGGGCTGGAAACACCATATATTTT.

The gene calls are TRBV5-1 and TRBJ2-5; 10 nucleotides agree with TRBD2. The CDR3 extends over 16 amino acids. Germline V gene lookup returns CDR1 SGHRS and CDR2 YFSETQ. V dropped 0 bases and J dropped 5; count of bases not matched to a gene: 7. The CDR3 is CASSLASSGRLETQYF. The DNA of the CDR3 is TGCGCCAGCAGCTTGGCCTCTAGCGGGAGATTGGAGACCCAGTACTTC.

This chain connects TRBV5-1 to TRBJ1-1, with D uncertain. Germline loops: CDR1 SGHRS, CDR2 YFSETQ. Trimming pared 4 bases from V and 2 bases from J, leaving 9 bases between. The CDR3 spans 13 residues. CDR3 sequence reads: CASSPLTNTEAFF. In DNA, the CDR3 is TGCGCCAGCAGCCCGTTGACAAACACTGAAGCTTTCTTT. Supplemented by reference TRBV5-1 and TRBJ1-1, the full variable domain reads KAGVTQTPRYLIKTRGQQVTLSCSPISGHRSVSWYQQTPGQGLQFLFEYFSETQRNKGNFPGRFSGRQFSNSRSEMNVSTLELGDSALYLCASSPLTNTEAFFGQGTRLTVV.

CDR3 in DNA: TGTGCCAGCTCACGGGACTTCACAGATACGCAGTATTTT. As protein: CASSRDFTDTQYF. V and J are TRBV18 and TRBJ2-3; TRBD2 is a possible D gene (6 bases). Germline CDR1 is KGHSH and CDR2 is LQKENI. V was pared by 4 bases and J by 2 bases, with 7 bases between. This CDR3 is built from 13 residues.